The rows below give T cell receptor beta chains drawn from one sample of a study of human T cells and chemical hapten exposure. TCRdb reprocessed the RACE reads with MiXCR, giving one entry per CDR3 protein. The table records about 140,000 distinct CDR3 sequences, approximately 10% of them present only once. The sequencing used whole blood, collected in connection with sensitization to the hapten diphenylcyclopropenone (DPC). Source of these receptors: a woman aged 45 to 65 with alopecia areata. Some clones in this sample may be carry-over from other donors' samples. Each CDR3 is given with its conserved first and last residue. The D gene is left open where the match is weak. The size field is filled for only some rows; it gives once, few, many or a size class.

TRBD2 | NA | TRBJ2-3 | TRBV20-1 | CSGAGGTDTQYF | TGCAGTGGAGCGGGAGGCACAGATACGCAGTATTTT
TRBD1 | many | TRBJ2-2 | TRBV30 | CASDRGGGELFF | TGTGCCTCGGACAGGGGTGGCGGGGAGCTGTTTTTT
TRBD1 | NA | TRBJ2-1 | TRBV20-1 | CSAPGATGGYNEQFF | TGCAGTGCTCCGGGGGCGACAGGGGGCTACAATGAGCAGTTCTTC
NA | NA | TRBJ2-1 | TRBV20-1 | CSARVPGGVNEQFF | TGCAGTGCTAGAGTTCCTGGGGGTGTTAATGAGCAGTTCTTC
TRBD1 | NA | TRBJ1-1 | TRBV19 | CASSMGGTANTEAFF | TGTGCCAGTAGTATGGGTGGGACAGCGAACACTGAAGCTTTCTTT
NA | NA | TRBJ2-7 | TRBV20-1 | CSARDLALAQDYEQYF | TGCAGTGCTAGAGATCTTGCCCTGGCTCAGGACTACGAGCAGTACTTC
TRBD2 | many | TRBJ2-7 | TRBV6-5 | CASSRLAGGFYEQYF | TGTGCCAGCAGCAGACTAGCGGGGGGATTCTACGAGCAGTACTTC
NA | few | TRBJ2-3 | TRBV29-1 | CSVGPFSNTQYF | TGCAGCGTTGGCCCCTTTAGCAATACGCAGTATTTT
TRBD1 | many | TRBJ1-1 | TRBV28 | CAIKGQPHTEAFF | TGTGCCATCAAGGGACAGCCCCACACTGAAGCTTTCTTT
TRBD2 | once | TRBJ2-1 | TRBV4-3 | CASSYRTSGRGYNEQFF | TGCGCCAGCAGCTATCGGACTAGCGGGAGGGGTTACAATGAGCAGTTCTTC
NA | many | TRBJ1-1 | TRBV10-3 | CAITKDTNTEAFF | TGTGCCATCACGAAGGACACGAACACTGAAGCTTTCTTT
TRBD1 | NA | TRBJ1-5 | TRBV5-6 | CASSAGDRGVFQPQHF | TGTGCCAGCAGCGCAGGGGACAGGGGCGTTTTTCAGCCCCAGCATTTT
NA | NA | TRBJ2-2 | TRBV3-1 | CASSQAPGIGGELFF | TGTGCCAGCAGCCAAGCTCCGGGGATAGGCGGGGAGCTGTTTTTT
NA | many | TRBJ1-5 | TRBV29-1 | CSVAARAGEQPQHF | TGCAGCGTTGCGGCCAGGGCAGGGGAGCAGCCCCAGCATTTT
NA | NA | TRBJ1-5 | TRBV6-1 | CASNHRRASNQPQHF | TGTGCCAGCAACCATAGAAGGGCGAGCAATCAGCCCCAGCATTTT
TRBD2 | few | TRBJ2-1 | TRBV20-1 | CSARDLASGGDNEQFF | TGCAGTGCTAGAGATTTGGCTAGCGGAGGGGATAATGAGCAGTTCTTC
NA | few | TRBJ1-4 | TRBV4-3 | CASSQEVRKNEKLFF | TGCGCCAGCAGCCAAGAAGTGAGAAAGAATGAAAAACTGTTTTTT
TRBD1 | NA | TRBJ2-5 | TRBV15 | CATSSRTGPQETQYF | TGTGCCACCAGCAGTCGGACAGGTCCCCAAGAGACCCAGTACTTC
NA | many | TRBJ1-6 | TRBV14 | CASSRSARNSPLHF | TGTGCCAGCAGCCGGAGTGCGAGGAATTCACCCCTCCACTTT
NA | NA | TRBJ1-1 | TRBV7-2 | CASSRGVNAEAFF | TGTGCCAGCAGCCGGGGGGTAAACGCTGAAGCTTTCTTT
TRBD2 | NA | TRBJ2-2 | TRBV7-8 | CASSPASSGRAGELFF | TGTGCCAGCAGCCCCGCTTCTAGCGGGAGGGCCGGGGAGCTGTTTTTT
TRBD1 | many | TRBJ2-3 | TRBV20-1 | CSAPDRFRDTQYF | TGCAGTGCCCCGGACAGGTTCAGAGATACGCAGTATTTT
TRBD1 | NA | TRBJ2-7 | TRBV20-1 | CSAPDRATYEQYF | TGCAGTGCTCCAGACAGGGCTACCTACGAGCAGTACTTC
NA | few | TRBJ2-6 | TRBV29-1 | CSVAGVSGANVLTF | TGCAGCGTTGCGGGAGTCTCTGGGGCCAACGTCCTGACTTTC
NA | NA | TRBJ2-1 | TRBV4-2 | CASSQDRLAPNNEQFF | TGTGCCAGCAGCCAAGACAGGCTAGCGCCGAACAATGAGCAGTTCTTC
NA | NA | TRBJ2-1 | TRBV20-1 | CSASPMRNEQFF | TGCAGTGCTAGTCCTATGCGGAATGAGCAGTTCTTC
NA | many | TRBJ2-7 | TRBV20-1 | CSAGLTLSPYEQYF | TGCAGTGCTGGCCTGACACTTTCCCCCTACGAGCAGTACTTC
NA | few | TRBJ1-1 | TRBV29-1 | CSVRRVNTEAFF | TGCAGCGTCCGACGGGTGAACACTGAAGCTTTCTTT
NA | NA | TRBJ2-1 | TRBV3-1 | CASSQVKSSYNEQFF | TGTGCCAGCAGCCAAGTGAAGAGCTCCTACAATGAGCAGTTCTTC
NA | NA | TRBJ2-3 | TRBV28 | CAGRQGRTDTQYF | TGTGCGGGCCGTCAGGGGAGGACAGATACGCAGTATTTT
NA | NA | TRBJ2-1 | TRBV7-2 | CASSTAASYNEQFF | TGTGCCAGCAGCACAGCGGCCAGCTACAATGAGCAGTTCTTC
TRBD2 | many | TRBJ2-1 | TRBV7-9 | CASSPAGGPYNEQFF | TGTGCCAGCAGCCCGGCGGGAGGGCCCTACAATGAGCAGTTCTTC
TRBD2 | NA | TRBJ2-3 | TRBV7-3 | CASSLTASGPSRPDTQYF | TGTGCCAGCAGCTTGACGGCTAGCGGCCCTTCCCGCCCAGATACGCAGTATTTT
TRBD1 | many | TRBJ2-5 | TRBV12-3/TRBV12-4 | CASSSNLARTGKETQYF | TGTGCCAGCAGTTCGAACCTTGCACGGACAGGGAAGGAGACCCAGTACTTC
NA | NA | TRBJ1-1 | TRBV6-5 | CATTVVSGTTEAFF | TGTGCCACTACCGTCGTATCAGGGACCACTGAAGCTTTCTTT
TRBD2 | few | TRBJ2-7 | TRBV3-1 | CASSRTSGRGIYEQYF | TGTGCCAGCAGCCGGACTAGCGGAAGGGGAATCTACGAGCAGTACTTC
TRBD2 | few | TRBJ2-3 | TRBV29-1 | CSLETSARPQYF | TGCAGCTTGGAGACTAGCGCCCGCCCGCAGTATTTT
NA | many | TRBJ1-1 | TRBV7-8 | CASSASGTPNTEAFF | TGTGCCAGCAGCGCGAGCGGGACGCCGAACACTGAAGCTTTCTTT
NA | many | TRBJ2-7 | TRBV20-1 | CSATGNSYEQYF | TGCAGTGCTACCGGAAACTCCTACGAGCAGTACTTC
TRBD2 | NA | TRBJ2-3 | TRBV7-8 | CASSPWTSGSADTQYF | TGTGCCAGCAGCCCTTGGACTAGCGGGAGCGCAGATACGCAGTATTTT